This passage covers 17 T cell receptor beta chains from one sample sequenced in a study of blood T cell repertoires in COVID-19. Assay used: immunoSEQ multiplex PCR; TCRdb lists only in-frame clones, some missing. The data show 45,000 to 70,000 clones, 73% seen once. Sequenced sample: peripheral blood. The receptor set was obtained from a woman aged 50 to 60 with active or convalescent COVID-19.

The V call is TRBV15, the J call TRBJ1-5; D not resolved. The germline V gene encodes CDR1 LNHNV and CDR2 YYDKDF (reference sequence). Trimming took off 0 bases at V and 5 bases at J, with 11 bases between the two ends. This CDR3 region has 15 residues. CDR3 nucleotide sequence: TGTGCCACCAGCAGAGATGGAGGGTGGGATCAGCCCCAGCATTTT. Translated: CATSRDGGWDQPQHF.

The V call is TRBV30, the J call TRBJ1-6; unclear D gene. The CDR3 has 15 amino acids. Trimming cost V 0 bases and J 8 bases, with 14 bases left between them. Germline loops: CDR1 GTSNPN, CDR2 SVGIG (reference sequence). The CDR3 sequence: CAWSVEKSVYSPLHF. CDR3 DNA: TGTGCCTGGAGTGTTGAGAAATCGGTTTATTCACCCCTCCACTTT. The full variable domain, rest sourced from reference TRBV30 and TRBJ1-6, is SQTIHQWPATLVQPVGSPLSLECTVEGTSNPNLYWYRQAAGRGLQLLFYSVGIGQISSEVPQNLSASRPQDRQFILSSKKLLLSDSGFYLCAWSVEKSVYSPLHFGNGTRLTVT.

The CDR3 DNA follows: TGTGCCAGCAGTCCCCTAGAAGGGGCTAATGAAAAACTGTTTTTT. Its protein product is CASSPLEGANEKLFF. The rearrangement joins TRBV27 to TRBJ1-4, with D possibly matching TRBD1 (5 bases). CDR3 length: 15 amino acids. CDR1 is MNHEY, CDR2 SMNVEV, per germline (reference sequence). The V and J ends lost 5 bases and 3 bases respectively, with 13 bases between them.

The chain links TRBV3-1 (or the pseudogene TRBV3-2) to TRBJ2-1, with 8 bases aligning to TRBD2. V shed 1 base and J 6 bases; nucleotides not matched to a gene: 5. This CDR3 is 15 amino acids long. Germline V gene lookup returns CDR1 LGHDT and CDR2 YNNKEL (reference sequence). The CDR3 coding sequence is TGTGCCAGCAGCCAAGCGAGCGGGAGCACCAATGAGCAGTTCTTC. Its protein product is CASSQASGSTNEQFF.

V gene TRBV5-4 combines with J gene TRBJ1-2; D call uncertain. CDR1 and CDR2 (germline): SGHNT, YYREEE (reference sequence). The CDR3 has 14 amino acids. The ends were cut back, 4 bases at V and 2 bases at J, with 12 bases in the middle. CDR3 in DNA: TGTGCCAGCAGCGCCCCCACCGGGAACTATGGCTACACCTTC. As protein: CASSAPTGNYGYTF.

The CDR3 nucleotides read TGTGCCAGCAGTGCCGGGACAGGGAGGACCGGGGAGCTGTTTTTT. It codes for CASSAGTGRTGELFF. J is TRBJ2-2 and V is TRBV27, with 9 bases identical to TRBD1. Germline assignment: CDR1 MNHEY and CDR2 SMNVEV (reference sequence). CDR3 length equals 15 residues. Trimming at V came to 5 bases and at J to 5 bases, leaving 6 bases not matched to a gene.

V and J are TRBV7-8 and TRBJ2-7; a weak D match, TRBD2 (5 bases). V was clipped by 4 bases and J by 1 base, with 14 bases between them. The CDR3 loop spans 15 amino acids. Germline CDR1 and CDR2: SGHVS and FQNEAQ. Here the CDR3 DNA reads TGTGCCAGCAGCTCACTCAGGACTCGTTCCTACGAGCAGTACTTC. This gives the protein CASSSLRTRSYEQYF. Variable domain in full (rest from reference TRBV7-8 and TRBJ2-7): GAGVSQSPRYKVAKRGQDVALRCDPISGHVSLFWYQQALGQGPEFLTYFQNEAQLDKSGLPSDRFFAERPEGSVSTLKIQRTQQEDSAVYLCASSSLRTRSYEQYFGPGTRLTVT.

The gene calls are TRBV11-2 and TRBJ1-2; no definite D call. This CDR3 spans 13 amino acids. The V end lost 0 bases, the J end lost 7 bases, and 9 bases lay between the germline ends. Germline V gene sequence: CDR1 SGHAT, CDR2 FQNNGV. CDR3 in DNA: TGTGCCAGCAGCTTAGATAGAGGAACTGGCTACACCTTC. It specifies CASSLDRGTGYTF.

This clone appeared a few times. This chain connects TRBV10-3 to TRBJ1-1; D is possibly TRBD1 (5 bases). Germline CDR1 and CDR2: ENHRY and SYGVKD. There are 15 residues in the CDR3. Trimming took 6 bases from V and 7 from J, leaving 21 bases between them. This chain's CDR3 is CAIRDSGTSFLEAFF. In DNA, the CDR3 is TGTGCCATCAGAGACTCCGGGACTTCCTTTCTTGAAGCTTTCTTT.

As DNA, the CDR3 is TGTGCCAGCAGGAGCCGGGGGAACCGGCGGGACGAGCAGTACTTC. Translated, it gives CASRSRGNRRDEQYF. The chain carries TRBV6-5 and TRBJ2-7; tentative D call: TRBD2 (6 bases). From germline, CDR1 is MNHEY and CDR2 SVGAGI. V dropped 6 bases and J dropped 5 bases, with 20 bases sitting between them. This CDR3 region has 15 residues.

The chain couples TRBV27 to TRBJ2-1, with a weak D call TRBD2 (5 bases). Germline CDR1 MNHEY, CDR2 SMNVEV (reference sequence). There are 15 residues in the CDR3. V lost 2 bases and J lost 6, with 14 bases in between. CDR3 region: CASSLRVREPNEQFF. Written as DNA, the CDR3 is TGTGCCAGCAGTTTAAGGGTCCGGGAACCCAATGAGCAGTTCTTC.

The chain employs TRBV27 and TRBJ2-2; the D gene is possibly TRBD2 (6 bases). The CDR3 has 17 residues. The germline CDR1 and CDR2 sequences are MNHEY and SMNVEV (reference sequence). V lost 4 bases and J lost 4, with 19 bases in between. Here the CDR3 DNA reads TGTGCCAGCAGTTCCTCCTTTGCACTAGCAATCACCGGGGAGCTGTTTTTT. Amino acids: CASSSSFALAITGELFF.

The CDR3 protein is CSVEDFGGSETQYF. The CDR3 DNA sequence: TGCAGCGTTGAAGATTTTGGAGGGTCAGAGACCCAGTACTTC. This chain connects TRBV29-1 to TRBJ2-5, with D possibly TRBD2 on 6 matching bases. This CDR3 is 14 amino acids long. Germline V gene lookup returns CDR1 SQVTM and CDR2 ANQGSEA. The V and J ends lost 0 bases and 4 bases respectively, with 12 bases between them.

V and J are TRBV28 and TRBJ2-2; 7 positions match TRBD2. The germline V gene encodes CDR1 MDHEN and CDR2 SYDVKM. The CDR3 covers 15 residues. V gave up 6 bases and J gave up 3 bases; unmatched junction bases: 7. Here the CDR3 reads CASSHSGRDTGELFF. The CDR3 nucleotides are TGTGCCAGCAGCCATTCGGGGAGGGACACCGGGGAGCTGTTTTTT.

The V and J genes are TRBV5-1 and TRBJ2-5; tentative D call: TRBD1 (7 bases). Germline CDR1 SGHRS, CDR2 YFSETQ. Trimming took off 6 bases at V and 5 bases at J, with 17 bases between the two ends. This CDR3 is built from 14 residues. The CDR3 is CASTGPQGRETQYF. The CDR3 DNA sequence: TGCGCCAGCACCGGGCCACAGGGGAGGGAGACCCAGTACTTC.

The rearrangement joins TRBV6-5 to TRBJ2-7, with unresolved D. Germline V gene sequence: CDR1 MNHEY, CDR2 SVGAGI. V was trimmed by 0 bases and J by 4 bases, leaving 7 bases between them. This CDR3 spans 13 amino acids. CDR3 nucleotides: TGTGCCAGCAGTTACTCCGGTGCTTACGAGCAGTACTTC. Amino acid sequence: CASSYSGAYEQYF.

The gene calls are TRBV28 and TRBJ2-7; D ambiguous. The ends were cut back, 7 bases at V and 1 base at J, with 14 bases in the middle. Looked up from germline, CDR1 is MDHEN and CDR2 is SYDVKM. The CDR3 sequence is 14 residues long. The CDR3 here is CASTEQHSSYEQYF. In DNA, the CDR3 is TGTGCCAGCACCGAACAGCACAGTTCCTACGAGCAGTACTTC. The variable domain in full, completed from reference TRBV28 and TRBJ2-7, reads DVKVTQSSRYLVKRTGEKVFLECVQDMDHENMFWYRQDPGLGLRLIYFSYDVKMKEKGDIPEGYSVSREKKERFSLILESASTNQTSMYLCASTEQHSSYEQYFGPGTRLTVT.